A selection of T cell receptor beta chains follows, all from one sample in a study of CD4+ T cells in melanoma. Generated by immunoSEQ multiplex PCR, the TCRdb table keeps only in-frame clones and is missing some. The sample has some 15,000 clones, over 80% seen once. Sequences were obtained from cells from a culture (not recorded whether cultured in vitro). These receptors came from a human donor with melanoma. Each CDR3 is given with its conserved first and last residue. The D gene is left open where the match is weak. The size of a clone is reported for some rows only, either as once, few or many, or as a class for expanded clones.

13	TRBJ1-1	-	-	TRBV7-8	CASSFRVRTEAFF	TGTGCCAGCAGCTTCAGGGTGCGCACTGAAGCTTTCTTT
17	TRBJ1-3	-	TRBD1	TRBV19	CASTSLTGGRSGNTIYF	TGTGCCAGTACCTCCCTCACAGGGGGCCGCTCTGGAAACACCATATATTTT
14	TRBJ1-4	-	-	TRBV5-1	CASSPAGGDEKLFF	TGCGCCAGCAGCCCCGCGGGAGGGGATGAAAAACTGTTTTTT
14	TRBJ1-5	-	-	TRBV2	CASSRSVGNQPQHF	TGTGCCAGCAGTCGGTCGGTTGGCAATCAGCCCCAGCATTTT
14	TRBJ1-1	-	-	TRBV5-1	CASSAGGGNTEAFF	TGCGCCAGCAGCGCGGGGGGTGGGAACACTGAAGCTTTCTTT
15	TRBJ1-1	-	-	TRBV4-2	CASSQVFGGRTEAFF	TGTGCCAGCAGCCAAGTATTTGGGGGCCGCACTGAAGCTTTCTTT
14	TRBJ2-3	-	-	TRBV5-4	CASSPDLNTDTQYF	TGTGCCAGCAGCCCTGACCTAAACACAGATACGCAGTATTTT
12	TRBJ1-4	-	TRBD1	TRBV7-9	CAGQGSNEKLFF	TGTGCCGGACAGGGATCCAACGAAAAACTGTTTTTT
14	TRBJ1-4	-	-	TRBV18	CASSLPASFEKLFF	TGTGCCAGCTCACTCCCCGCCAGTTTTGAAAAACTGTTTTTT
14	TRBJ1-2	-	-	TRBV6-1	CASSESAGYYGYTF	TGTGCCAGCAGTGAATCGGCAGGCTACTATGGCTACACCTTC
15	TRBJ1-2	few	-	TRBV11-2	CASSGVRAASGGYTF	TGTGCCAGCAGCGGAGTCCGGGCCGCCTCAGGTGGCTACACCTTC
17	TRBJ2-5	once	-	TRBV21-1	CASSKGDFQRVEETQYF	TGTGCCAGCAGCAAAGGGGACTTCCAAAGGGTGGAAGAGACCCAGTACTTC
16	TRBJ2-3	-	-	TRBV5-4	CASSPNRGGGTDTQYF	TGTGCCAGCAGCCCCAACAGGGGGGGAGGCACAGATACGCAGTATTTT
19	TRBJ1-4	-	-	TRBV6-9	CASSYSPPGLKQTNEKLFF	TGTGCCAGCAGTTATTCCCCCCCCGGACTCAAGCAAACTAATGAAAAACTGTTTTTT
14	TRBJ2-1	-	-	TRBV11-2	CASSFAGPYNEQFF	TGTGCCAGCAGCTTTGCAGGACCCTACAATGAGCAGTTCTTC
13	TRBJ1-5	-	-	TRBV10-1	CASSESLGQPQHF	TGCGCCAGCAGTGAGTCGTTGGGGCAGCCCCAGCATTTT
13	TRBJ1-1	-	-	TRBV7-3	CASSLRRGTEAFF	TGTGCCAGCAGCCTCCGCCGGGGGACTGAAGCTTTCTTT
15	TRBJ1-2	-	-	TRBV27	CASSIKREQGYGYTF	TGTGCCAGCAGTATTAAGAGGGAGCAGGGTTATGGCTACACCTTC
14	TRBJ2-7	few	TRBD1	TRBV6-1	CATNRGHETYEQYF	TGTGCCACCAACAGGGGCCACGAAACCTACGAGCAGTACTTC
15	TRBJ2-5	-	-	TRBV2	CASRTLDGDQETQYF	TGTGCCAGCAGGACCCTGGACGGTGATCAAGAGACCCAGTACTTC
13	TRBJ1-1	-	-	TRBV5-1	CASSRGQNTEAFF	TGCGCCAGCAGCCGGGGACAGAACACTGAAGCTTTCTTT
15	TRBJ1-5	-	TRBD1	TRBV4-2	CASSRDRGSDQPQHF	TGTGCCAGCAGCCGGGACAGGGGGTCGGATCAGCCCCAGCATTTT
14	TRBJ1-1	-	-	TRBV5-1	CASAPWVESAEAFF	TGCGCCAGCGCCCCCTGGGTCGAGTCGGCTGAAGCTTTCTTT
16	TRBJ2-4	-	TRBD1	TRBV2	CASRPYRDRGKNIQYF	TGTGCCAGCAGGCCTTACCGGGACAGAGGAAAAAACATTCAGTACTTC
17	TRBJ2-3	-	TRBD1	TRBV9	CASSPQDRVWGTDTQYF	TGTGCCAGCAGCCCCCAGGACAGGGTCTGGGGCACAGATACGCAGTATTTT
14	TRBJ1-3	few	-	TRBV18	CASSLQGGGNTIYF	TGTGCCAGCTCACTGCAGGGAGGTGGAAACACCATATATTTT
16	TRBJ1-2	-	TRBD1	TRBV5-1	CASSRGQGALSYGYTF	TGCGCCAGCAGTCGCGGACAGGGGGCGTTGAGCTATGGCTACACCTTC
13	TRBJ1-1	once	-	TRBV6-5	CASSYVEKTEAFF	TGTGCCAGCAGTTACGTCGAGAAAACTGAAGCTTTCTTT
16	TRBJ1-1	-	-	TRBV18	CASSPQSRQLNTEAFF	TGTGCCAGCTCACCGCAGTCCAGACAGCTGAACACTGAAGCTTTCTTT
15	TRBJ1-2	-	-	TRBV2	CASSVSGGPNYGYTF	TGTGCCAGCAGTGTCTCGGGGGGTCCTAACTATGGCTACACCTTC
13	TRBJ1-1	-	TRBD1	TRBV18	CASSTGIRAEAFF	TGTGCCAGCTCGACAGGGATACGAGCGGAAGCTTTCTTT
16	TRBJ1-1	-	TRBD1	TRBV11-2	CASSSPPTGRYTEAFF	TGTGCCAGCAGCTCACCGCCGACAGGGAGGTACACTGAAGCTTTCTTT
15	TRBJ1-4	-	TRBD1	TRBV6-1	CASRAGGTGNEKLFF	TGTGCCAGCCGGGCAGGGGGCACAGGTAATGAAAAACTGTTTTTT
15	TRBJ2-7	-	TRBD2	TRBV5-1	CASSPAGGPTREQYF	TGCGCCAGCAGCCCTGCGGGGGGGCCGACCAGGGAGCAGTACTTC
17	TRBJ1-1	-	-	TRBV13	CASSLGLGIQGETEAFF	TGTGCCAGCAGCTTAGGCCTGGGTATTCAAGGGGAAACTGAAGCTTTCTTT
17	TRBJ1-3	-	TRBD1	TRBV5-1	CASSGIGQGDSGNTIYF	TGCGCCAGCAGCGGGATCGGACAGGGAGACTCTGGAAACACCATATATTTT
17	TRBJ2-3	once	TRBD2	TRBV11-2	CASSLERGSGGLNTQYF	TGTGCCAGCAGCTTAGAACGGGGTAGCGGGGGTCTAAATACGCAGTATTTT
15	TRBJ2-5	-	TRBD1	TRBV28	CASSSSGTAQETQYF	TGTGCCAGCAGTTCATCCGGGACAGCTCAAGAGACCCAGTACTTC
14	TRBJ2-1	-	-	TRBV7-6	CASTLRRGQNEQFF	TGTGCCAGCACCCTTAGGCGGGGCCAAAATGAGCAGTTCTTC
12	TRBJ1-5	-	-	TRBV28	CASSFTGMPQHF	TGTGCCAGCAGTTTCACTGGTATGCCCCAGCATTTT
12	TRBJ2-7	-	-	TRBV28	CASSFVEYEQYF	TGTGCCAGCAGTTTTGTGGAATACGAGCAGTACTTC
16	TRBJ1-2	-	TRBD1	TRBV18	CASSPGTGRLYYGYTF	TGTGCCAGCTCACCAGGGACAGGGAGACTTTACTATGGCTACACCTTC
15	TRBJ1-1	-	-	TRBV19	CASSIDLGQPWVAFF	TGTGCCAGTAGTATAGATCTTGGACAGCCCTGGGTAGCTTTCTTT
16	TRBJ1-1	-	-	TRBV19	CASSTRPVGANTEAFF	TGTGCCAGTAGTACCCGTCCCGTGGGGGCTAACACTGAAGCTTTCTTT
13	TRBJ1-3	-	-	TRBV30	CAWRTTGGNTIYF	TGTGCCTGGAGGACCACGGGAGGAAACACCATATATTTT
15	TRBJ2-3	-	TRBD1	TRBV10-3	CAISESDRDTDTQYF	TGTGCCATCAGTGAGTCGGACAGGGACACAGATACGCAGTATTTT
16	TRBJ2-3	few	TRBD2	TRBV10-3	CAIGTSGGAIADTQYF	TGTGCCATCGGGACTAGCGGGGGGGCCATCGCAGATACGCAGTATTTT
14	TRBJ1-4	once	-	TRBV7-9	CASSLDRVGEKLFF	TGTGCCAGCAGCTTAGACAGGGTGGGTGAAAAACTGTTTTTT
13	TRBJ1-2	-	-	TRBV9	CASSVTPNYGYTF	TGTGCCAGCAGCGTAACCCCTAACTATGGCTACACCTTC
15	TRBJ1-2	few	-	TRBV5-1	CASSLASTGPYGYTF	TGCGCCAGCAGCTTGGCCAGCACCGGGCCCTATGGCTACACCTTC
18	TRBJ1-1	-	-	TRBV18	CASSLRRPMDRVNTEAFF	TGTGCCAGCTCACTTCGGCGACCTATGGACAGAGTGAACACTGAAGCTTTCTTT
14	TRBJ1-5	-	TRBD1	TRBV10-3	CAISEDRGDQPQHF	TGTGCCATCAGTGAGGACAGGGGGGATCAGCCCCAGCATTTT
13	TRBJ1-2	-	TRBD1	TRBV27	CASSTDRDYGYTF	TGTGCCAGCAGCACGGACAGGGACTATGGCTACACCTTC